Listed below are T cell receptor beta chains from one sample, sequenced in a study of read filtering for tumor transcriptome and immune sequencing. TCRdb re-called the reads through MiXCR, storing one row per CDR3 protein. The table lists over 35,000 distinct CDR3 sequences, approximately 12% of them singletons. The sequencing input was a population of CD138-negative cells sorted from bone marrow. The receptors derive from a donor over 35 with multiple myeloma. Each CDR3 is given with its conserved first and last residue. Fields, in order: V gene, D gene, J gene, clone size, CDR3 DNA, CDR3 protein. A D gene is named only where the DNA matches it firmly. Not all rows give a size; the values are once, few, many and, for expanded clones, a class.

>TRBV6-1|TRBD2|TRBJ2-1|many
TGTGCCAGCAGTCCCCACGGGGCGGGGGGCTATGAGCAGTTCTTC
CASSPHGAGGYEQFF
>TRBV28|.|TRBJ1-5|.
TGTGCCAGCAGTCTCAGGACAGTGACTCAGCCCCAGCATTTT
CASSLRTVTQPQHF
>TRBV28|TRBD1|TRBJ2-5|many
TGTGCCAGCTGGGACAGGGTACAAGAGACCCAGTACTTC
CASWDRVQETQYF
>TRBV27|TRBD1|TRBJ2-3|many
TGTGCCAGCAGTACCTCGACAGGGGAAGTAACAGATACGCAGTATTTT
CASSTSTGEVTDTQYF
>TRBV6-5|.|TRBJ1-5|many
TGTGCCAGCAGGGGGGTAAATCAGCCCCAGCATTTT
CASRGVNQPQHF
>TRBV10-3|.|TRBJ2-5|.
TGTGCCATCAAACGGGGGTACCAAGAGACCCAGTACTTC
CAIKRGYQETQYF
>TRBV20-1|.|TRBJ1-2|.
TGCAGTGCTTCCGGGGGGGAGCCCTACTATGGCTACACCTTC
CSASGGEPYYGYTF
>TRBV7-6|.|TRBJ2-3|many
TGTGCCAGCAGCTTAGTCGGGGGAAGCACAGATACGCAGTATTTT
CASSLVGGSTDTQYF
>TRBV20-1|TRBD2|TRBJ2-7|.
TGCAGTGCTAGCCGGGGGGGGGACTCCTACGAGCAGTACTTC
CSASRGGDSYEQYF
>TRBV20-1|TRBD2|TRBJ2-1|many
TGCAGTGCCACTAGCGGGGAGCGGTCCTACAATGAGCAGTTCTTC
CSATSGERSYNEQFF
>TRBV6-6|.|TRBJ2-2|many
TGTGCCACCCGTGGATTGAACACCGGGGAGCTGTTTTTT
CATRGLNTGELFF
>TRBV20-1|.|TRBJ1-1|many
TGCAGTGCTCATACCACGGGTAGGACTGAAGCTTTCTTT
CSAHTTGRTEAFF
>TRBV7-8|.|TRBJ1-1|many
TGTGCCAGCAGCTTAGGTGGACAGAACGAAGCTTTCTTT
CASSLGGQNEAFF
>TRBV20-1|TRBD2|TRBJ2-1|many
TGCAGTGCTATCTCCTGGACTAGCGGGAACAATGAGCAGTTCTTC
CSAISWTSGNNEQFF
>TRBV29-1|TRBD1|TRBJ2-7|many
TGCAGCGTTGAAGGGACAGGGGGCTACGAGCAGTACTTC
CSVEGTGGYEQYF
>TRBV28|TRBD1|TRBJ2-7|many
TGTGCCAGCAGTTTACCCGGGACAGGGAGAACAAAGGACCCGTACGAGCAGTACTTC
CASSLPGTGRTKDPYEQYF
>TRBV7-9|TRBD1|TRBJ2-2|many
TGTGCCAGCAGCTTGGACAGGGGAAACACCGGGGAGCTGTTTTTT
CASSLDRGNTGELFF
>TRBV6-1|TRBD1|TRBJ1-5|many
TGTGCCAGCAGTGAAGCGCTCACAGGGGTGGATCAGCCCCAGCATTTT
CASSEALTGVDQPQHF
>TRBV2|.|TRBJ1-2|many
TGTGCCAGGGGAGTGCGGACCACCAACTATGGCTACACCTTC
CARGVRTTNYGYTF
>TRBV20-1|TRBD2|TRBJ2-7|many
TGCAGTGCCCCCCCGGGATCCGGGAGGTTCTACGAGCAGTACTTC
CSAPPGSGRFYEQYF
>TRBV2|.|TRBJ2-1|many
TGTGCCAGCAGTCCACAGGAGTGGGGTGAGCAGTTCTTC
CASSPQEWGEQFF
>TRBV6-1|TRBD2|TRBJ2-2|many
TGTGCCAGCACCGTAGCGGGGGAGAACACCGGGGAGCTGTTTTTT
CASTVAGENTGELFF
>TRBV7-8|TRBD2|TRBJ2-5|many
TGTGCCAGCAGCACCCTAGCGGGGGGGCCGTTAGAGACCCAGTACTTC
CASSTLAGGPLETQYF
>TRBV7-2|.|TRBJ2-3|many
TGTGCCAGCAGCTTAGCGGTCACAGATACGCAGTATTTT
CASSLAVTDTQYF
>TRBV7-2|.|TRBJ1-5|many
TGTGCCAGCAGCTCAGACCGACAGCTCAATCAGCCCCAGCATTTT
CASSSDRQLNQPQHF
>TRBV7-9|TRBD2|TRBJ2-1|.
TGTGCCAGCAGATCTAGCGGGAGCTCCTACAATGAGTGGTTCTTC
CASRSSGSSYNEWFF
>TRBV12-3/TRBV12-4|TRBD1|TRBJ1-5|.
TGTGCCAGCAGTTTAACCCCAGGGGGTTATCAGCCCCAGCATTTT
CASSLTPGGYQPQHF
>TRBV14|.|TRBJ2-2|many
TGTGCCAGCAGCCCTCGACAGTACACCGGGGAGCTGTTTTTT
CASSPRQYTGELFF
>TRBV2|.|TRBJ2-5|many
TGTGCCAGCAAAGGGACCTTAAACCAAGAGACCCAGTACTTC
CASKGTLNQETQYF
>TRBV11-3|TRBD2|TRBJ2-1|.
TGTGCCAGCAGCCGAATAGCGGGGGGCTACAATGAGCAGTTCTTC
CASSRIAGGYNEQFF
>TRBV24-1|TRBD1|TRBJ1-5|many
TGTGCCACCGCCGGGACAGGGGCCTTACAGCCCCAGCATTTT
CATAGTGALQPQHF
>TRBV7-9|.|TRBJ2-3|many
TGTGCCAGCAGCTTAGACGCAGATACGCAGTATTTT
CASSLDADTQYF
>TRBV11-2|.|TRBJ2-7|many
TGTGCCAGCGGACTGACAGGTATTATACGCGAGCAGTACTTC
CASGLTGIIREQYF
>TRBV3-1|.|TRBJ2-2|many
TGTGCCAGCAGCCAAGGCCGGGACACCGGGGAGCTGTTTTTT
CASSQGRDTGELFF
>TRBV7-2|.|TRBJ1-5|medium-sized
TGTGCCAGCAGCCCTTCAGGGAATAGCAATCAGCCCCAGCATTTT
CASSPSGNSNQPQHF
>TRBV4-2|TRBD1|TRBJ1-1|few
TGTGCCAGCAGCCTCCAAAGGGGGCGGTCGAACACTGAAGCTTTCTTT
CASSLQRGRSNTEAFF
>TRBV6-1|.|TRBJ1-5|.
TGTGCCAGCAGTGAGGGCAGGGAGGATCAGCCCCAGCATTTT
CASSEGREDQPQHF
>TRBV7-3|.|TRBJ2-1|.
TGTGCCAGTAGTTCGGGGGACCATAACAATGGGCAGTTCTTC
CASSSGDHNNGQFF